Each of the 25 T cell receptor beta chains below was sequenced from the same sample in a study of molecular identifiers for immune sequencing clone quantification. A single record per CDR3 protein comes from TCRdb applying MiXCR to the PCR reads. The sample has a few hundred thousand distinct CDR3 sequences, roughly 24% seen once. Sequencing was carried out using naive CD8+ T cells from blood, with Jurkat cell RNA spiked in. Subset indicated: FACS-sorted CD8+CD4-CCR7+CD45RA+ naive T cells. These receptors all come from a human donor in good health. Some libraries in this study had Jurkat cell RNA spiked in.

This clonotype was seen many times. The rearrangement uses TRBV7-9 and TRBJ2-3; D may be TRBD1 (6 bases). Trimming cost V 4 bases and J 2 bases, with 16 bases left between them. The CDR3 length is 16 residues. The germline V gene has CDR1 SEHNR and CDR2 FQNEAQ (reference sequence). CDR3 sequence: CASSSNNRAPTDTQYF. The CDR3 region has the DNA TGTGCCAGCAGCTCAAATAACAGGGCCCCCACAGATACGCAGTATTTT. The full variable domain, its missing parts supplied by reference TRBV7-9 and TRBJ2-3, is DTGVSQNPRHKITKRGQNVTFRCDPISEHNRLYWYRQTLGQGPEFLTYFQNEAQLEKSRLLSDRFSAERPKGSFSTLEIQRTEQGDSAMYLCASSSNNRAPTDTQYFGPGTRLTVL.

As for this clonotype: This may be a read error, as it is one base from a much larger clone. The genes are TRBV7-9 and TRBJ2-7; the D gene is possibly TRBD2 (6 bases). The germline V gene has CDR1 SEHNR and CDR2 FQNEAQ (reference sequence). This CDR3 is built from 14 residues. V was cut by 7 bases and J by 3 bases, with 16 bases left in between. The CDR3 nucleotides are TGTGCCAGCAACTTGGAGGGACTGAGCTACGAGCAGTACTTC. Residues: CASNLEGLSYEQYF.

Many counts were recorded for this clonotype. The gene calls are TRBV4-3 and TRBJ2-5, with D possibly TRBD2 on 6 matching bases. This CDR3 has 16 amino acids. Germline V CDR1 and CDR2: LGHNA, YSLEER. V was pared by 0 bases and J by 5 bases, with 16 bases between. The CDR3 here is CASSQDPGGARETQYF. CDR3 DNA: TGCGCCAGCAGCCAAGATCCCGGCGGGGCCCGGGAGACCCAGTACTTC.

Note on this clonotype: A much larger clone lies a single base off, so this may be a read error. V is TRBV5-6 and J is TRBJ2-7, with 9 nucleotides matching TRBD1. Germline lookup yields CDR1 SGHDT and CDR2 YYEEEE. The CDR3 is 14 residues long. In DNA form, the CDR3 reads TGTGCCGGCAGCGACCGGGACAGGGTCTCCGAGCAGTACTTC. Translation gives CAGSDRDRVSEQYF.

This clonotype was picked up many times. This chain links TRBV4-3 with TRBJ2-2, with D possibly TRBD2 on 6 matching bases. The CDR3 covers 16 residues. Germline CDR1 LGHNA, CDR2 YSLEER. Between the trimmed V and J ends, which lost 0 bases and 3 bases, there was a span of 11 bases. Here the CDR3 reads CASSQDAGGYTGELFF. The CDR3 DNA reads as TGCGCCAGCAGCCAAGATGCCGGGGGATACACCGGGGAGCTGTTTTTT.

The chain recombines TRBV11-2 with TRBJ1-1, with no clear D. V lost 2 bases to trimming and J lost 8 bases, with 6 bases between them. CDR1 and CDR2 (germline): SGHAT, FQNNGV. This CDR3 contains 11 residues. The CDR3 DNA is TGTGCCAGCAGCTTATGGCAGGAAGCTTTCTTT. It specifies CASSLWQEAFF.

There are a few counts of this clonotype. V gene TRBV5-6 combines with J gene TRBJ2-3, with D perhaps TRBD2 (7 bases). The CDR3 is made up of 15 amino acids. V lost 5 bases to trimming and J lost 4 bases, with 17 bases between them. The germline V gene encodes CDR1 SGHDT and CDR2 YYEEEE. The CDR3 nucleotides are TGTGCCAGCAGATGGAGGGGGGGCGGTCCAGATACGCAGTATTTT. Encoded protein: CASRWRGGGPDTQYF.

CDR3 loop: CASSHLDWSSYNEQFF. In DNA form, the CDR3 reads TGCGCCAGCAGCCACCTTGACTGGAGCTCCTACAATGAGCAGTTCTTC. The chain carries TRBV4-1 and TRBJ2-1; no definite D call. This CDR3 has 16 residues. Trimming left V 3 bases short and J 0 bases short, with 12 bases between. Looked up from germline, CDR1 is MGHRA and CDR2 is YSYEKL.

This clonotype has a count of ten or more. The V gene is TRBV7-8, the J gene TRBJ1-5; perhaps TRBD1 as D (5 bases). V was clipped by 6 bases and J by 4 bases, with 13 bases between them. The CDR3 consists of 14 residues. Looked up from germline, CDR1 is SGHVS and CDR2 is FQNEAQ. The CDR3 spells CASSPTVGNQPQHF. The CDR3 DNA reads as TGTGCCAGCAGTCCGACAGTGGGGAATCAGCCCCAGCATTTT.

To note about this clonotype: A read error may account for a junction end that differs from germline. V is TRBV7-9 and J is TRBJ2-1, with 8 bases matching TRBD2. The CDR3 contains 13 residues. CDR1 and CDR2 from the germline V gene are SEHNR and FQNEAQ (reference sequence). The CDR3 nucleotides read TGTGTCAGCAGCGGGGGACGGTACAATGAGCAGTTCTTC. Translation: CVSSGGRYNEQFF.

This chain uses TRBV27 with TRBJ1-1; TRBD1 might be the D (5 bases). This CDR3 is 17 amino acids long. Trimming cost V 1 base and J 3 bases, with 18 bases left between them. The germline V gene has CDR1 MNHEY and CDR2 SMNVEV (reference sequence). The CDR3 DNA sequence: TGTGCCAGCAGTTTATTGTACGTGAGGGGCGCGGACACTGAAGCTTTCTTT. It yields the protein CASSLLYVRGADTEAFF.

This clonotype was seen at least ten times. The rearrangement links TRBV20-1 to TRBJ2-3; TRBD2 matches at 11 bases. Germline loops: CDR1 DFQATT, CDR2 SNEGSKA (reference sequence). The CDR3 spans 16 residues. V was clipped by 0 bases and J by 2 bases; unmatched bases: 4. DNA for the CDR3: TGCAGTGCTAGAGATCCGGGACTAGCGGCCACAGATACGCAGTATTTT. Encoded protein: CSARDPGLAATDTQYF.

Points on this clonotype: A much larger clone differs from this one at a single base, so this may be a read error. The CDR3 reads CASSPTGGLFF. CDR3 sequence (DNA): TGTGCCAGCAGTCCAACCGGGGGGCTGTTTTTT. The chain is built from TRBV25-1 and TRBJ2-2, with a possible D match to TRBD2 (6 bases). Germline V CDR1 and CDR2: MGHDK, SYGVNS. This CDR3 region has 11 residues. The complete variable domain, with remaining parts taken from reference TRBV25-1 and TRBJ2-2, reads EADIYQTPRYLVIGTGKKITLECSQTMGHDKMYWYQQDPGMELHLIHYSYGVNSTEKGDLSSESTVSRIRTEHFPLTLESARPSHTSQYLCASSPTGGLFFGEGSRLTVL.

The chain links TRBV20-1 to TRBJ2-3; D gene unclear. V was trimmed by 6 bases and J by 7 bases, leaving 11 bases between them. CDR3 length: 11 amino acids. Germline values: CDR1 DFQATT, CDR2 SNEGSKA (reference sequence). This CDR3 reads CSAAAENTQYF. As DNA, the CDR3 is TGCAGTGCCGCAGCAGAGAATACGCAGTATTTT.

The sample holds many counts of this clonotype. The rearrangement uses TRBV2 and TRBJ2-7; D is undetermined. The length of the CDR3 is 15 residues. Germline CDR1 is SNHLY and CDR2 is FYNNEI. The V end lost 1 base, the J end lost 3 bases, and 13 bases lay between the germline ends. The CDR3 here is CASSEGQADLYEQYF. CDR3 bases: TGTGCCAGCAGTGAAGGTCAGGCAGACCTCTACGAGCAGTACTTC.

This clonotype occurred many times. The chain joins TRBV9 to TRBJ2-3, with a tentative D call TRBD1 (5 bases). V lost 4 bases to trimming and J lost 4 bases, with 22 bases between them. The V gene's germline CDR1 is SGDLS and CDR2 YYNGEE. The CDR3 consists of 17 residues. The CDR3 spells CASSPGIAYRVSDTQYF. The CDR3 nucleotides read TGTGCCAGCAGCCCAGGGATAGCTTACCGAGTATCAGATACGCAGTATTTT.

This clonotype has at least ten counts. This rearrangement joins TRBV7-6 to TRBJ1-5; D is possibly TRBD1 (6 bases). V shed 3 bases and J shed 6 bases, with 18 bases lying between them. The CDR3 is 16 residues long. From germline, CDR1 is SGHVS and CDR2 FNYEAQ. The CDR3 coding sequence is TGTGCCAGCAGCTTGAGCGTTGGGGGGCTGGCTCAGCCCCAGCATTTT. This encodes CASSLSVGGLAQPQHF.

This clonotype was seen once. A much larger clone differs from this one at a single base, so this may be a read error. The CDR3 protein is CASSRLVADTQYF. In DNA, the CDR3 is TGCGCCAGCAGCCGACTGGTCGCAGATACGCAGTATTTT. The rearrangement uses TRBV4-3 and TRBJ2-3; D uncertain. The V end was cut by 4 bases, the J end by 4 bases, with 9 bases between. This CDR3 has 13 amino acids. The V gene's germline CDR1 is LGHNA and CDR2 YSLEER.

The gene calls are TRBV13 and TRBJ1-1; the D gene is possibly TRBD1 (5 bases). Looked up from germline, CDR1 is PRHDT and CDR2 is FYEKMQ (reference sequence). V gave up 2 bases and J gave up 3 bases, with 16 bases separating them. CDR3 length equals 16 residues. The CDR3 reads CASSLFRGGVDTEAFF. CDR3 nucleotide sequence: TGTGCCAGCAGCTTATTCCGGGGGGGGGTTGACACTGAAGCTTTCTTT.

With respect to this clonotype: A much bigger clone sits one base away, suggesting this may be a read error. The chain uses TRBV4-2 and TRBJ1-1, with D perhaps matching TRBD1 (5 bases). Germline V lookup: CDR1 LGHNA, CDR2 YNFKEQ. CDR3 length equals 11 residues. CDR3 bases: TGTCCCAGCAGCCAGGGCCCCGGGACCGCATTT. Amino acid sequence: CPSSQGPGTAF.

Of note for this clonotype: This is likely a read error, given that the CDR3 carries no conserved phenylalanine or tryptophan at its end. The CDR3 DNA is TGCAGCGTTGAGTCGACAGCCCACATTCAGTACCTC. This encodes CSVESTAHIQYL. V and J are TRBV29-1 and TRBJ2-4, with D perhaps matching TRBD1 (5 bases). The ends were cut back, 3 bases at V and 8 bases at J, with 11 bases in the middle. This CDR3 is built from 12 residues. In germline, CDR1 is SQVTM, CDR2 ANQGSEA.

This clonotype was detected ten times or more. The V and J genes are TRBV4-2 and TRBJ2-7, with D perhaps given as TRBD1 or TRBD2 (6 bases each). Trimming cost V 3 bases and J 7 bases, with 22 bases left between them. The CDR3 extends over 16 amino acids. In germline, CDR1 is LGHNA, CDR2 YNFKEQ. CDR3 in amino acids: CASSHELGAGSGEQYF. In nucleotides, the CDR3 is TGTGCCAGCAGCCACGAACTGGGGGCGGGGTCTGGGGAGCAGTACTTC.

In this sample, this clonotype turned up once. One base away lies a much larger clone, so this may be a sequencing read error. This CDR3 is missing its conserved last phenylalanine or tryptophan, likely due to a read error. CDR3: CASSSQGASGTEAFL. The CDR3 bases are TGTGCCAGCAGTTCACAGGGGGCGTCGGGCACTGAAGCTTTCCTT. The chain joins TRBV28 to TRBJ1-1; 9 positions match TRBD1. The J segment lost 4 bases and the V segment lost 4 bases, leaving 7 bases of the junction unmatched. There are 15 residues in the CDR3. In germline, CDR1 is MDHEN, CDR2 SYDVKM.

Ten or more counts support this clonotype. The rearrangement links TRBV19 to TRBJ2-7, with a weak D call TRBD1 (6 bases). The CDR3 length is 15 residues. V lost 6 bases and J 1 base, leaving 16 bases between the germline ends. CDR1 and CDR2 from the germline V gene are LNHDA and SQIVND (reference sequence). In DNA, the CDR3 is TGTGCCAGTAGCAAACCCACCGGACAGTCCTACGAGCAGTACTTC. Protein: CASSKPTGQSYEQYF.

There are a few counts of this clonotype. This chain connects TRBV29-1 to TRBJ2-7; 10 nucleotides match TRBD1. The junction had 6 bases not matched to a gene; V was cut back by 3 bases and J by 4 bases. The V gene's germline CDR1 is SQVTM and CDR2 ANQGSEA. The CDR3 covers 14 residues. CDR3 sequence reads: CSVDVPGQGYEQYF. CDR3 DNA sequence: TGCAGCGTTGACGTACCGGGACAGGGGTACGAGCAGTACTTC.